The 17 T cell receptor beta chains below were found in one sample sequenced in a study of response to subunit inactivated influenza vaccine. TCRdb fed the RT-PCR reads into MiXCR, producing one record per CDR3 protein. The sample yields more than 600,000 distinct CDR3 sequences, less than 20% seen once. The source material was PBMCs from blood, sampled around 5 days after vaccination. These receptor sequences come from a man aged 50-60 years who received an inactivated influenza vaccine.

The rearrangement uses TRBV30 and TRBJ2-7, with a weak D call TRBD1 (5 bases). There are 13 residues in the CDR3. Germline V gene lookup returns CDR1 GTSNPN and CDR2 SVGIG (reference sequence). Trimming shortened V by 2 bases and J by 2 bases, and 10 bases separated the two germline ends. The CDR3 protein is CAWSLDTTYEQYF. CDR3 coding DNA: TGTGCCTGGAGTTTGGACACAACCTACGAGCAGTACTTC.

The V and J genes are TRBV10-3 and TRBJ1-5, with D perhaps TRBD1 (5 bases). This CDR3 has 13 amino acids. The V and J ends lost 0 bases and 9 bases respectively, with 9 bases between them. Germline loops: CDR1 ENHRY, CDR2 SYGVKD. The CDR3 is CAISESTALPQHF. The CDR3 region has the DNA TGTGCCATCAGTGAGTCGACAGCCCTGCCCCAGCATTTT.

The genes are TRBV18 and TRBJ2-1; D ambiguous. The germline CDR1 and CDR2 sequences are KGHSH and LQKENI. Trimming pared 4 bases from V and 0 bases from J, leaving 10 bases between. The CDR3 runs to 15 residues. The CDR3 DNA sequence: TGTGCCAGCTCACGAGAGCGTAGCTCCTACAATGAGCAGTTCTTC. Protein sequence: CASSRERSSYNEQFF.

The chain recombines TRBV20-1 with TRBJ2-7, with a possible D match to TRBD2 (7 bases). There are 16 residues in the CDR3. Trimming stripped 0 bases from V and 2 bases from J, with 17 bases between. The V gene's germline CDR1 is DFQATT and CDR2 SNEGSKA (reference sequence). The CDR3 DNA reads as TGCAGTGCTAGAGATCCCGGAGGGGGGGGCACCTACGAGCAGTACTTC. Translating gives CSARDPGGGGTYEQYF.

This chain connects TRBV12-3 or TRBV12-4 to TRBJ2-1; 14 bases are a match to TRBD2. Trimming at V came to 6 bases and at J to 10 bases, leaving 8 bases not matched to a gene. The CDR3 spans 15 residues. The chain's CDR3 is CASSQTSGGAEEQFF. CDR3 in DNA: TGTGCCAGCAGCCAGACTAGCGGGGGGGCGGAAGAGCAGTTCTTC.

This clonotype was observed a few times. This CDR3 is CASSPTWDSNQPQHF. As DNA, the CDR3 is TGTGCCAGCAGTCCAACCTGGGACAGCAATCAGCCCCAGCATTTT. The V call is TRBV6-1, the J call TRBJ1-5; D may be TRBD1 (5 bases). Germline V gene lookup returns CDR1 MNHNS and CDR2 SASEGT. Trimming left V 5 bases short and J 1 base short, with 12 bases between. This CDR3 has 15 residues.

The J gene is TRBJ1-2, the V gene TRBV12-3 or TRBV12-4; D not certain. This CDR3 contains 12 residues. V lost 9 bases, J lost 2 bases, and 10 bases lay in between. The CDR3 nucleotides read TGTGCCAGTGGACCGAGGAACTATGGCTACACCTTC. Protein sequence: CASGPRNYGYTF.

This clonotype was seen repeatedly, ten times or more. The chain recombines TRBV6-2 or TRBV6-3 with TRBJ1-1; 8 bases match TRBD1. This CDR3 is 14 amino acids long. J lost 4 bases, V lost 5 bases, and 6 bases had no gene match. The germline V gene has CDR1 MNHEY and CDR2 SVGEGT. CDR3 loop: CASSPTGEGTEAFF. The DNA of the CDR3 is TGTGCCAGCAGTCCGACAGGGGAGGGCACTGAAGCTTTCTTT.

The gene calls are TRBV20-1 and TRBJ1-6; perhaps TRBD1 as D (6 bases). The V gene's germline CDR1 is DFQATT and CDR2 SNEGSKA (reference sequence). The CDR3 runs 16 residues. The ends were cut back, 6 bases at V and 1 base at J, with 16 bases in the middle. CDR3 DNA sequence: TGCAGTGCCACCCCCAGGGGAACGTCCTATAATTCACCCCTCCACTTT. This codes for CSATPRGTSYNSPLHF.

The chain is built from TRBV5-1 and TRBJ2-7; 10 bases line up with TRBD2. The CDR3 runs to 15 residues. The junction had 8 bases not matched to a gene; V was cut back by 5 bases and J by 3 bases. Germline-derived CDR1 and CDR2 are SGHRS and YFSETQ. This CDR3 is CASRPSGGGNYEQYF. DNA for the CDR3: TGCGCCAGCAGACCAAGCGGGGGGGGCAACTACGAGCAGTACTTC.

This clonotype has a handful of counts. This chain joins TRBV5-5 and TRBJ2-7; no clear D gene. V dropped 0 bases and J dropped 1 base, with 5 bases sitting between them. CDR3 length equals 13 residues. Germline loops: CDR1 SGHKS, CDR2 YYEKEE (reference sequence). The CDR3 loop reads CASSLEQSYEQYF. CDR3 DNA: TGTGCCAGCAGCTTGGAACAGTCCTACGAGCAGTACTTC.

V is TRBV6-5 and J is TRBJ1-2, with D possibly TRBD1 on 5 matching bases. The V gene's germline CDR1 is MNHEY and CDR2 SVGAGI. The CDR3 is made up of 14 amino acids. Trimming stripped 1 base from V and 3 bases from J, with 9 bases between. The CDR3 DNA reads TGTGCCAGCAGTTACTTCGACAGACACTATGGCTACACCTTC. This translates into CASSYFDRHYGYTF.

This clonotype was observed a few times. The chain links TRBV20-1 to TRBJ2-1; 7 nucleotides line up with TRBD1. The CDR3 totals 14 residues. The J segment lost 9 bases and the V segment lost 2 bases, leaving 10 bases of the junction unmatched. Germline lookup yields CDR1 DFQATT and CDR2 SNEGSKA (reference sequence). Here the CDR3 DNA reads TGCAGTGCTAGATCTAACCTCCAGGGGGTTGAGCAGTTCTTC. The encoded protein is CSARSNLQGVEQFF.

This clonotype was counted between two and nine times. Here the CDR3 DNA reads TGTGCCAGCTTGAAAAGCTGGGGGGTTCAATCCTACGAGCAGTACTTC. This codes for CASLKSWGVQSYEQYF. The chain combines TRBV12-3 or TRBV12-4 with TRBJ2-7, with D perhaps matching TRBD2 (6 bases). This CDR3 spans 16 amino acids. The germline V and J ends were trimmed by 8 bases and 1 base, with 21 bases remaining between them.

There are a few counts of this clonotype. This sequence joins TRBV9 and TRBJ2-1; no clear D gene. V lost 0 bases, J lost 5 bases, and 15 bases lay in between. CDR1 and CDR2 from the germline V gene are SGDLS and YYNGEE. The CDR3 runs 16 residues. Written as DNA, the CDR3 is TGTGCCAGCAGCGTAGATCTCCGCGAGCTAGACAATGAGCAGTTCTTC. Translating it yields CASSVDLRELDNEQFF.

This clonotype was observed at least ten times. The J gene is TRBJ2-1, the V gene TRBV27; 13 bases line up with TRBD2. Germline V gives CDR1 MNHEY, CDR2 SMNVEV (reference sequence). This CDR3 has 15 residues. V trimming: 2 bases; J trimming: 10 bases; junction bases outside the gene matches: 5. The CDR3 DNA follows: TGTGCCAGCAGTTTACGACTAGCGGGGGGCCCAGAGCAGTTCTTC. It encodes CASSLRLAGGPEQFF.

The CDR3 nucleotides read TGTGCCAGCAGCTTAGATGGAGGACTAGCCAAAAACATTCAGTACTTC. Amino acids: CASSLDGGLAKNIQYF. The chain recombines TRBV7-2 with TRBJ2-4; D may be TRBD2 (5 bases). Germline loops: CDR1 SGHTA, CDR2 FQGNSA. Trimming stripped 1 base from V and 0 bases from J, with 10 bases between. The CDR3 runs 16 residues.